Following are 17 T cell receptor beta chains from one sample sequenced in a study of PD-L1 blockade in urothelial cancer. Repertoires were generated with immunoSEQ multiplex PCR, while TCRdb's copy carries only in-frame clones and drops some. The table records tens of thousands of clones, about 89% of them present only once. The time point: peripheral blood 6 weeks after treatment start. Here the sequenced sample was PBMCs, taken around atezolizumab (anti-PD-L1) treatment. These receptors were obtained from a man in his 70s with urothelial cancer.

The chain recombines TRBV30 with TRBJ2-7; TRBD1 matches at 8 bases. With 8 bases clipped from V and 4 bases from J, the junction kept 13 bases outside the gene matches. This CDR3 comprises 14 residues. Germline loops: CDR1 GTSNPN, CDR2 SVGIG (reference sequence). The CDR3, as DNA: TGTGCCGGTTCGCCCACAGGGGGTAGGTACGAGCAGTACTTC. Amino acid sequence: CAGSPTGGRYEQYF.

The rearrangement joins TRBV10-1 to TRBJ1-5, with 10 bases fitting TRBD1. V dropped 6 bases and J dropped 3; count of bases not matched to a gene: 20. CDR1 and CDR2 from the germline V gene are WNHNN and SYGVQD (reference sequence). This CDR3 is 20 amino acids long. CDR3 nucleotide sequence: TGCGCCAGCAGCGACCTAACTACATGGGACAGGGGACGCTTCAATCAGCCCCAGCATTTT. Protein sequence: CASSDLTTWDRGRFNQPQHF.

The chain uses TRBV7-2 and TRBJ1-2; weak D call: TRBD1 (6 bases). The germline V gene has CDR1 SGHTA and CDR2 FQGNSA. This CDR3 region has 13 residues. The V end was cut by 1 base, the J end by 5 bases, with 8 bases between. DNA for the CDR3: TGTGCCAGCAGCTTAGGCAGGGGATATGGCTACACCTTC. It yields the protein CASSLGRGYGYTF. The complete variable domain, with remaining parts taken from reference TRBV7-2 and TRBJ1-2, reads GAGVSQSPSNKVTEKGKDVELRCDPISGHTALYWYRQSLGQGLEFLIYFQGNSAPDKSGLPSDRFSAERTGGSVSTLTIQRTQQEDSAVYLCASSLGRGYGYTFGSGTRLTVV.

This CDR3 is CAWSPRGLPGNTIYF. The CDR3 nucleotides are TGTGCCTGGAGTCCCCGGGGTCTACCTGGAAACACCATATATTTT. The genes are TRBV30 and TRBJ1-3; D is ambiguous. Germline V gives CDR1 GTSNPN, CDR2 SVGIG (reference sequence). The CDR3 has 15 amino acids. V was pared by 2 bases and J by 2 bases, with 13 bases between. Combining the CDR3 with reference TRBV30 and TRBJ1-3 gives the whole variable domain SQTIHQWPATLVQPVGSPLSLECTVEGTSNPNLYWYRQAAGRGLQLLFYSVGIGQISSEVPQNLSASRPQDRQFILSSKKLLLSDSGFYLCAWSPRGLPGNTIYFGEGSWLTVV.

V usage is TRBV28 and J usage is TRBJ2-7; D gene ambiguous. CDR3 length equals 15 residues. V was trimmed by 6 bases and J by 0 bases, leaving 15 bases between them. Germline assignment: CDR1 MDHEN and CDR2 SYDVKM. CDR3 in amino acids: CASRNSRGYSYEQYF. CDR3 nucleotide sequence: TGTGCCAGCAGGAATTCGCGTGGTTACTCCTACGAGCAGTACTTC.

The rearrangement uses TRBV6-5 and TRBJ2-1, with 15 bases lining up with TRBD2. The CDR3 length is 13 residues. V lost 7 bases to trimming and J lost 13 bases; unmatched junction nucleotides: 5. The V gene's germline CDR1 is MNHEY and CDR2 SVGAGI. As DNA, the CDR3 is TGTGCCAGCACGGGACTAGCGGGAGGAAATCAGTTCTTC. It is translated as CASTGLAGGNQFF.

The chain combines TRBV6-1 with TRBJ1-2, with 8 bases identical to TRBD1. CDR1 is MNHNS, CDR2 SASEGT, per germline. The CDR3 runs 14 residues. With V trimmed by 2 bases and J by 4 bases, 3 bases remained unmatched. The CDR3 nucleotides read TGTGCCAGCAGTGAACTCGGACAGGGCTATGGCTACACCTTC. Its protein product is CASSELGQGYGYTF.

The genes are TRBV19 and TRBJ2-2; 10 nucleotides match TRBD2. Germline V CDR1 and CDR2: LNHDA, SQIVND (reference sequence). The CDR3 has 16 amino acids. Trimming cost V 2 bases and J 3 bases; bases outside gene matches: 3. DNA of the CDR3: TGTGCCAGTAGTATAAATAGCGGGAGGTACACCGGGGAGCTGTTTTTT. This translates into CASSINSGRYTGELFF. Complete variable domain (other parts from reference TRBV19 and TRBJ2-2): DGGITQSPKYLFRKEGQNVTLSCEQNLNHDAMYWYRQDPGQGLRLIYYSQIVNDFQKGDIAEGYSVSREKKESFPLTVTSAQKNPTAFYLCASSINSGRYTGELFFGEGSRLTVL.

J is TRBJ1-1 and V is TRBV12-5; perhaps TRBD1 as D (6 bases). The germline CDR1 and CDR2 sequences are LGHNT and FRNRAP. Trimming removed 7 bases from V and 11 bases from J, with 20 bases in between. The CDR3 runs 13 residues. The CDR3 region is CASAVGAEVRAFF. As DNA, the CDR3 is TGTGCTAGTGCCGTGGGGGCCGAGGTAAGGGCTTTCTTT.

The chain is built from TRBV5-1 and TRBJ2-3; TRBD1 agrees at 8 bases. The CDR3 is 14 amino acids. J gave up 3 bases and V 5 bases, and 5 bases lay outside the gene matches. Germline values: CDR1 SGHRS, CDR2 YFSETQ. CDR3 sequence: CASSKGQDTDTQYF. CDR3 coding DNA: TGCGCCAGCAGTAAGGGACAGGATACAGATACGCAGTATTTT.

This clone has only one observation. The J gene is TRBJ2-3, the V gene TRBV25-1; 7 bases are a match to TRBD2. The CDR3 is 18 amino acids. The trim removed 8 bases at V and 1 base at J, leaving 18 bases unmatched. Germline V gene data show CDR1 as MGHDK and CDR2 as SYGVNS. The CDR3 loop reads CASSPSGGDPLGTDTQYF. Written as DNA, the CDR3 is TGTGCCAGCTCTCCGTCGGGGGGTGATCCCCTTGGCACAGATACGCAGTATTTT. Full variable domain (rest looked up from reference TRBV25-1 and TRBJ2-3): EADIYQTPRYLVIGTGKKITLECSQTMGHDKMYWYQQDPGMELHLIHYSYGVNSTEKGDLSSESTVSRIRTEHFPLTLESARPSHTSQYLCASSPSGGDPLGTDTQYFGPGTRLTVL.

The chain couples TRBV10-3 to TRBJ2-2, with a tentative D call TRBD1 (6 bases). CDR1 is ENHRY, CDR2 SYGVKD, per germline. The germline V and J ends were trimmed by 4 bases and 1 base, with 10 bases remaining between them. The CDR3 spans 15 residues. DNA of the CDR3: TGTGCCATCAGTGGATTGACAGGGAACACCGGGGAGCTGTTTTTT. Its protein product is CAISGLTGNTGELFF.

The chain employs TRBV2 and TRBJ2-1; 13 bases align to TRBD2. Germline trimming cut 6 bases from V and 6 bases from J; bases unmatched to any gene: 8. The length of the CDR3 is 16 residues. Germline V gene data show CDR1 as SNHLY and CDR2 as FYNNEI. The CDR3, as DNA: TGTGCCAGCAGCGCGATCCGACTAGCGGGAGGCAATGAGCAGTTCTTC. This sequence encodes CASSAIRLAGGNEQFF.

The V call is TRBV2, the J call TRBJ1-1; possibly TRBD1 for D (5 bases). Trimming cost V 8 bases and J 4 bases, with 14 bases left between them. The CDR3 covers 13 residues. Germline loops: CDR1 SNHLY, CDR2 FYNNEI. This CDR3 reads CASVPGGVTEAFF. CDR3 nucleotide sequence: TGTGCCAGCGTCCCCGGGGGGGTCACTGAAGCTTTCTTT.

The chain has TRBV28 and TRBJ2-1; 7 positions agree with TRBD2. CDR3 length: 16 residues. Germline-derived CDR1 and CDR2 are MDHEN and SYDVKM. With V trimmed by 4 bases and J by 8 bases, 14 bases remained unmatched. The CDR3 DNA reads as TGTGCCAGCAGTTCCTATCTAGCGGTGTCTGGGGATGAGCAGTTCTTC. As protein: CASSSYLAVSGDEQFF.

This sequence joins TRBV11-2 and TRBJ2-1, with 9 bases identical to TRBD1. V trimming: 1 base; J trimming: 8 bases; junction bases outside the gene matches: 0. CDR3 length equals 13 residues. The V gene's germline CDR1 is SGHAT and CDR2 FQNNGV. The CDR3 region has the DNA TGTGCCAGCAGCTTAGGACAGGGGGATGAGCAGTTCTTC. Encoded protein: CASSLGQGDEQFF.

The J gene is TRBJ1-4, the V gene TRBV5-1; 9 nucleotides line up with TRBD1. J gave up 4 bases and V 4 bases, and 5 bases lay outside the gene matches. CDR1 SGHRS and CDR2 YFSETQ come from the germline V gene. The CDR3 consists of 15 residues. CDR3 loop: CASSLRQGGNEKLFF. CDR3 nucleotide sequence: TGCGCCAGCAGCCTTCGACAGGGGGGTAATGAAAAACTGTTTTTT.